Listed here are 15 T cell receptor beta chains from one sample, sequenced in a study of T cell responses to AZD1222 COVID-19 vaccine. Sequencing used immunoSEQ multiplex PCR; TCRdb keeps in-frame clones, though not all of them. This table has 180,000 or so clones, about 89% appearing once. This material consisted of peripheral blood, taken 28 days after the second AZD1222 dose. These receptors were collected from an adult who received the AZD1222 COVID-19 vaccine.

This chain connects TRBV27 to TRBJ2-2; D is unresolved. This CDR3 spans 16 amino acids. Germline CDR1 reads MNHEY; CDR2 reads SMNVEV (reference sequence). Deletions cut 3 bases from V and 4 bases from J, with 15 bases between. The CDR3 protein is CASSFPQALGTGELFF. For the CDR3, the DNA is TGTGCCAGCAGTTTCCCCCAGGCTTTAGGCACCGGGGAGCTGTTTTTT.

V usage is TRBV6-5 and J usage is TRBJ2-1; the match to TRBD1 covers 9 bases. This CDR3 region has 15 residues. Germline CDR1 reads MNHEY; CDR2 reads SVGAGI. The junction had 7 bases not matched to a gene; V was cut back by 4 bases and J by 6 bases. CDR3 coding DNA: TGTGCCAGCAGTTTCTCCCGGGACAGGGTCAATGAGCAGTTCTTC. Translating it yields CASSFSRDRVNEQFF.

This clone was observed once. The chain joins TRBV5-1 to TRBJ2-1, with TRBD1 matching over 7 bases. Germline CDR1 is SGHRS and CDR2 is YFSETQ. V was clipped by 4 bases and J by 1 base; unmatched bases: 17. The CDR3 has 19 residues. CDR3 sequence: CASSHARTGASESYNEQFF. The CDR3 DNA follows: TGCGCCAGCAGCCACGCCCGGACAGGAGCCTCTGAGTCCTACAATGAGCAGTTCTTC.

The chain combines TRBV6-5 with TRBJ1-2, with 9 bases identical to TRBD1. Looked up from germline, CDR1 is MNHEY and CDR2 is SVGAGI. The CDR3 is made up of 14 amino acids. V was clipped by 3 bases and J by 2 bases; unmatched bases: 1. The CDR3 bases are TGTGCCAGCAGTTATGGGACAGGGAACTATGGCTACACCTTC. Amino acid sequence: CASSYGTGNYGYTF.

This clone was recorded only once. The chain recombines TRBV20-1 with TRBJ1-1, with TRBD1 as a possible D gene (6 bases). Between the trimmed V and J ends, which lost 4 bases and 7 bases, there was a span of 10 bases. Looked up from germline, CDR1 is DFQATT and CDR2 is SNEGSKA (reference sequence). The CDR3 loop spans 11 amino acids. In DNA form, the CDR3 reads TGCAGTGCTATAAGGACAGTTGAAGCTTTCTTT. Its protein product is CSAIRTVEAFF.

This clone was seen just once. This chain uses TRBV5-1 with TRBJ2-6; 11 nucleotides line up with TRBD2. The CDR3 is 18 amino acids. Unmatched junction bases numbered 7, after V lost 4 bases and J lost 1 base. Germline-derived CDR1 and CDR2 are SGHRS and YFSETQ. The CDR3 nucleotides read TGCGCCAGCAGCGTTAGCGGGGGGGCCGGTTCTGGGGCCAACGTCCTGACTTTC. This encodes CASSVSGGAGSGANVLTF. Variable domain in full (rest from reference TRBV5-1 and TRBJ2-6): KAGVTQTPRYLIKTRGQQVTLSCSPISGHRSVSWYQQTPGQGLQFLFEYFSETQRNKGNFPGRFSGRQFSNSRSEMNVSTLELGDSALYLCASSVSGGAGSGANVLTFGAGSRLTVL.

The chain uses TRBV15 and TRBJ2-2, with D possibly being TRBD1 or TRBD2 (5 bases each). CDR3 length equals 16 residues. V lost 0 bases and J 1 base, leaving 9 bases between the germline ends. Germline-derived CDR1 and CDR2 are LNHNV and YYDKDF (reference sequence). CDR3 loop: CATSRDGTGNTGELFF. In DNA form, the CDR3 reads TGTGCCACCAGCAGAGATGGGACGGGGAACACCGGGGAGCTGTTTTTT. Supplemented by reference TRBV15 and TRBJ2-2, the full variable domain reads DAMVIQNPRYQVTQFGKPVTLSCSQTLNHNVMYWYQQKSSQAPKLLFHYYDKDFNNEADTPDNFQSRRPNTSFCFLDIRSPGLGDTAMYLCATSRDGTGNTGELFFGEGSRLTVL.

This clone was counted a single time. The chain carries TRBV24-1 and TRBJ2-7; 7 bases agree with TRBD1. J was trimmed by 5 bases and V by 4 bases; bases with no gene match: 13. Germline V gives CDR1 KGHDR, CDR2 SFDVKD. The CDR3 extends over 16 amino acids. This CDR3 is CATSDPGQFLYHEQYF. Here the CDR3 DNA reads TGTGCCACCAGTGACCCGGGACAGTTCCTATACCACGAGCAGTACTTC.

This chain connects TRBV19 to TRBJ1-1, with D maybe TRBD1 (5 bases). Germline V CDR1 and CDR2: LNHDA, SQIVND (reference sequence). CDR3 length: 15 amino acids. With 6 bases removed from V and 1 base from J, the gap between germline ends came to 15 bases. The CDR3 coding sequence is TGTGCCAGTAGGCAAGAGGGACGGCAGAACACTGAAGCTTTCTTT. Amino acids: CASRQEGRQNTEAFF.

The chain links TRBV11-2 to TRBJ2-7; D uncertain. The CDR3 has 15 residues. V gave up 3 bases and J gave up 5 bases, with 17 bases separating them. CDR1 SGHAT and CDR2 FQNNGV come from the germline V gene. The DNA of the CDR3 is TGTGCCAGCAGCTTGGGAAGGGTCTTTACAAACGAGCAGTACTTC. Translating it yields CASSLGRVFTNEQYF.

The chain uses TRBV11-2 and TRBJ1-1, with D unclear. From germline, CDR1 is SGHAT and CDR2 FQNNGV. There are 12 residues in the CDR3. Trimming cost V 2 bases and J 6 bases, with 7 bases left between them. For the CDR3, the DNA is TGTGCCAGCAGCTTAATTCTGGCTGAAGCTTTCTTT. Translating gives CASSLILAEAFF. The full variable domain, with the rest looked up from reference TRBV11-2 and TRBJ1-1, is EAGVAQSPRYKIIEKRQSVAFWCNPISGHATLYWYQQILGQGPKLLIQFQNNGVVDDSQLPKDRFSAERLKGVDSTLKIQPAKLEDSAVYLCASSLILAEAFFGQGTRLTVV.

This clone was observed a single time. The chain carries TRBV7-9 and TRBJ2-2; the match to TRBD1 covers 10 bases. The germline gives CDR1 SEHNR, CDR2 FQNEAQ (reference sequence). The CDR3 loop spans 16 amino acids. The V segment lost 3 bases and the J segment 6 bases; nucleotides outside the gene matches: 7. As DNA, the CDR3 is TGTGCCAGCAGCTTTTTGACAGGGGGCTTTTCCGGGGAGCTGTTTTTT. It encodes CASSFLTGGFSGELFF.

The chain joins TRBV30 to TRBJ1-3; 8 bases map to TRBD1. The J segment lost 0 bases and the V segment lost 6 bases, leaving 7 bases of the junction unmatched. This CDR3 is 15 amino acids long. Germline V gene data show CDR1 as GTSNPN and CDR2 as SVGIG (reference sequence). The CDR3 DNA is TGTGCCTGCTGGGACAGGACTCTCTCTGGAAACACCATATATTTT. Residues: CACWDRTLSGNTIYF.

This chain connects TRBV29-1 to TRBJ1-2; D possibly corresponds to TRBD1 (6 bases). V lost 6 bases and J 2 bases, leaving 10 bases between the germline ends. Germline V CDR1 and CDR2: SQVTM, ANQGSEA. This CDR3 has 12 amino acids. CDR3 DNA sequence: TGCAGCGTGGGGACAACAAACTATGGCTACACCTTC. Encoded protein: CSVGTTNYGYTF.

The chain links TRBV11-2 to TRBJ2-3; 11 bases match TRBD2. V trimming: 5 bases; J trimming: 1 base; junction bases outside the gene matches: 14. CDR1 SGHAT and CDR2 FQNNGV come from the germline V gene. This CDR3 is 19 amino acids long. This CDR3 reads CASSPRGLAGGYGTDTQYF. The CDR3 DNA is TGTGCCAGCAGCCCGAGGGGCCTAGCGGGGGGCTACGGCACAGATACGCAGTATTTT.